This TCR beta chain appears in the sequencing data of a study of cytomegalovirus exposure and HLA in healthy donors. In the PCR, 60 Vbeta and 13 Jbeta primers were used. Profiled with immunoSEQ multiplex PCR; TCRdb holds only in-frame clones, not every one. The repertoire consists of under 200,000 clones, with 75% to 80% occurring once and the leading ten covering 2% to 3%. Study-wide results and caveats: Common viral pathogens were later found to be apparently linked to several of the most significant clusters. Owing to their indistinguishability, certain V segments, notably TRBV6-2 and TRBV6-3, were excluded.

This clone was detected a few times. Its antigen is not identified. CDR3 size: 16 residues. Unmatched junction bases numbered 11, after V lost 4 bases and J lost 4 bases. CDR1 and CDR2 (germline): SGHKS, YYEKEE (reference sequence). Sequenced: PBMCs. V is TRBV5-5 and J is TRBJ1-1; 9 bases are shared with TRBD1. The receptor was derived from a woman aged 40 to 50 in good health and CMV-seropositive. CDR3: CASSRIPGQGGTEAFF. For the CDR3, the DNA is TGTGCCAGCAGCCGAATTCCGGGACAGGGCGGCACTGAAGCTTTCTTT. The full variable domain, with the rest looked up from reference TRBV5-5 and TRBJ1-1, is DAGVTQSPTHLIKTRGQQVTLRCSPISGHKSVSWYQQVLGQGPQFIFQYYEKEERGRGNFPDRFSARQFPNYSSELNVNALLLGDSALYLCASSRIPGQGGTEAFFGQGTRLTVV.